This T cell receptor (beta chain) came from a study of monozygotic twins with inflammatory bowel disease. Overall study findings and caveats: Healthy twins shared more clonotypes with others than IBD patients, most markedly active ones.

The CDR3 has 14 residues. Germline loops: CDR1 DFQATT, CDR2 SNEGSKA (reference sequence). On this clonotype: Its antigen is not identified.

TCRdb re-analyzed the 5' RACE reads; it lists each CDR3 protein once, without DNA. This sample carries hundreds of thousands of distinct CDR3 sequences, with about 2.3% going to the ten biggest clones. This TCR was sampled from a human donor with ulcerative colitis or Crohn's disease, or a healthy co-twin of an affected twin (not recorded which). The sample comprised blood. The genes are TRBV20-1 and TRBJ1-4; TCRdb indicates TRBD1, and absent DNA this call remains unverified. CDR3 sequence reads: CSATGQGSEEKLFF.